This T cell receptor (beta chain) derives from a study of CD4 and CD8 cells across lung adenocarcinoma regions. Many counts were recorded for this clonotype. The germline V gene has CDR1 WNHNN and CDR2 SYGVQD (reference sequence). Trimming shortened V by 1 base and J by 0 bases, and 10 bases separated the two germline ends. CDR3 length: 15 residues. Localized lung adenocarcinoma, a non-small cell lung cancer, affected the donors. Each CDR3 protein is one row after TCRdb ran MiXCR on the PCR reads. The sample carries about 23,000 distinct CDR3 sequences, around 50% recorded once. Material: CD4+ T cells from the center of a lung tumor. The receptor was isolated from a male donor with lung adenocarcinoma. The CD4 and CD8 labels of this study may be unreliable. The V call is TRBV10-1, the J call TRBJ2-7; D call uncertain. For the CDR3, the DNA is TGCGCCAGCAGTGAGTATAGAGGCAGCTCCTACGAGCAGTACTTC. This gives the protein CASSEYRGSSYEQYF.